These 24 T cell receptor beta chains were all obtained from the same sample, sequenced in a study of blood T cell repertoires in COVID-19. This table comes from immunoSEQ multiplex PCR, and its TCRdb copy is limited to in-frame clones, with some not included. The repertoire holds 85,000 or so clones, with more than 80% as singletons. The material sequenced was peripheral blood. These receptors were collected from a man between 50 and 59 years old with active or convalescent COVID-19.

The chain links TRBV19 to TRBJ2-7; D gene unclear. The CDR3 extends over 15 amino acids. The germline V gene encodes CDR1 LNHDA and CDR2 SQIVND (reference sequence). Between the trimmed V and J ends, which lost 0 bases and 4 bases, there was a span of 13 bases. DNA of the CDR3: TGTGCCAGTAGTATAGATCCCGCCACTGAATACGAGCAGTACTTC. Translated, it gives CASSIDPATEYEQYF.

DNA of the CDR3: TGTGCCAGCAGGGGGGGGACGTTGGGCACTGAAGCTTTCTTT. Protein product: CASRGGTLGTEAFF. The genes are TRBV6-5 and TRBJ1-1, with D possibly TRBD1 on 5 matching bases. V dropped 6 bases and J dropped 4 bases, with 15 bases sitting between them. Germline V CDR1 and CDR2: MNHEY, SVGAGI. There are 14 residues in the CDR3.

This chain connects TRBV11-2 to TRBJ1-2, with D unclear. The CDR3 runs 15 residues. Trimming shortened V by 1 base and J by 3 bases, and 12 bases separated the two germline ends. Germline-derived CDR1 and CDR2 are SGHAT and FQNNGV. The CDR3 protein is CASSLAPEVYYGYTF. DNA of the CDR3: TGTGCCAGCAGCTTAGCACCAGAGGTATACTATGGCTACACCTTC.

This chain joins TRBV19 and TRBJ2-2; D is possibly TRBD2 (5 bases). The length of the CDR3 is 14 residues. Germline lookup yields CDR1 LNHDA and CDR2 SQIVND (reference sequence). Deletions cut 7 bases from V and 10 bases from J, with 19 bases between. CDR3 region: CASTTVEWRSELFF. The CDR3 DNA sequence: TGTGCCAGTACGACGGTGGAATGGAGGTCGGAGCTGTTTTTT.

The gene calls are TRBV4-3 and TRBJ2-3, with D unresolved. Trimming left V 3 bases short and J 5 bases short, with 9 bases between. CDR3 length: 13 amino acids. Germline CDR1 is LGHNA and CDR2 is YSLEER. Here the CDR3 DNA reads TGCGCCAGCAGCCACCTCTCGGGAGATACGCAGTATTTT. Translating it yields CASSHLSGDTQYF.

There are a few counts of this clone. CDR3 loop: CAWGRTGSPGKLFF. CDR3 sequence (DNA): TGTGCCTGGGGACGGACAGGATCCCCAGGAAAACTGTTTTTT. This rearrangement joins TRBV30 to TRBJ1-4; 7 bases line up with TRBD1. Germline loops: CDR1 GTSNPN, CDR2 SVGIG (reference sequence). The CDR3 covers 14 residues. V was pared by 5 bases and J by 10 bases, with 13 bases of the junction left unmatched.

CDR3 bases: TGTGCCAGCAACGATGGCGGCGCGGAGAACGAGCAGTACTTC. As protein: CASNDGGAENEQYF. This chain joins TRBV6-5 and TRBJ2-7, with D uncertain. The CDR3 spans 14 residues. CDR1 is MNHEY, CDR2 SVGAGI, per germline. V was shortened by 7 bases and J by 5 bases, with 18 bases between the two germline ends.

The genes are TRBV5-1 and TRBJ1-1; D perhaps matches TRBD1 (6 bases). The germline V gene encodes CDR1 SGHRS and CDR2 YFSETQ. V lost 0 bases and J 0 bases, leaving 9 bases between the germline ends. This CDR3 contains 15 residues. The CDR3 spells CASSLEQGLNTEAFF. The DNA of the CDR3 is TGCGCCAGCAGCTTGGAACAGGGTCTGAACACTGAAGCTTTCTTT. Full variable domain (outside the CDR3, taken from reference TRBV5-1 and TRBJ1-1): KAGVTQTPRYLIKTRGQQVTLSCSPISGHRSVSWYQQTPGQGLQFLFEYFSETQRNKGNFPGRFSGRQFSNSRSEMNVSTLELGDSALYLCASSLEQGLNTEAFFGQGTRLTVV.

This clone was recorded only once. CDR3 protein: CASSLFGGEKLFF. In DNA, the CDR3 is TGTGCCAGCAGCTTATTTGGGGGGGAAAAACTGTTTTTT. The rearrangement uses TRBV7-8 and TRBJ1-4, with D perhaps TRBD1 (5 bases). V lost 2 bases, J lost 8 bases, and 9 bases lay in between. This CDR3 has 13 amino acids. Germline CDR1 SGHVS, CDR2 FQNEAQ.

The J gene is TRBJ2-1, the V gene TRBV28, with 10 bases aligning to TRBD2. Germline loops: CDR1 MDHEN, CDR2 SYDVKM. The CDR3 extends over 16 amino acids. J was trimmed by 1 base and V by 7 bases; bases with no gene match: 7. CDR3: CASTGIAGGSYNEQFF. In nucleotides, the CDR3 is TGTGCCAGCACCGGAATAGCGGGAGGTTCCTACAATGAGCAGTTCTTC.

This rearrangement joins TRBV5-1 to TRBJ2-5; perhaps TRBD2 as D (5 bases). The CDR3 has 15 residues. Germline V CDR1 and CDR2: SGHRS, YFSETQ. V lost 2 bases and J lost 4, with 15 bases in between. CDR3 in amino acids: CASSFSPGSGETQYF. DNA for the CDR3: TGCGCCAGCAGCTTTTCTCCGGGCAGCGGAGAGACCCAGTACTTC.

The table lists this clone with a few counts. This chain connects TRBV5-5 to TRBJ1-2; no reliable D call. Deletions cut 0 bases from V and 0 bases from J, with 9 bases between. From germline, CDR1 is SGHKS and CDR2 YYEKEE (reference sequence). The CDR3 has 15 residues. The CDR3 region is CASSLGLPSNYGYTF. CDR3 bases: TGTGCCAGCAGCTTGGGACTGCCCTCTAACTATGGCTACACCTTC.

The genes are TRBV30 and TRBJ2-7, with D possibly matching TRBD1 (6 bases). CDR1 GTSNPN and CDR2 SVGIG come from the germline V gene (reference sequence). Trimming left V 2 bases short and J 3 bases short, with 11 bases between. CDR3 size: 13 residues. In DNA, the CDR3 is TGTGCCTGGAGTCAGGCAGGGGTCTACGAGCAGTACTTC. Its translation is CAWSQAGVYEQYF.

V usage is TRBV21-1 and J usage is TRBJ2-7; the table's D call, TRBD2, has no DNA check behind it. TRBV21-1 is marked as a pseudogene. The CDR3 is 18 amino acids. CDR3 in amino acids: CASRSTPGTPKGRDEQYF. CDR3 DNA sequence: TGTGCCAGCAGATCTACTCCCGGGACGCCTAAGGGGAGGGACGAGCAGTACTTC.

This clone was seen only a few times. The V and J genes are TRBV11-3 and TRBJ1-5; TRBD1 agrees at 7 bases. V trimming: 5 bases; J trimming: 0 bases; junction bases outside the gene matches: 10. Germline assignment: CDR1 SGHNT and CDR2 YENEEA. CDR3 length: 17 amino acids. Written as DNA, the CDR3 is TGTGCCAGCAGCCCCCGACGAAGGGGGCTTAGCAATCAGCCCCAGCATTTT. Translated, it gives CASSPRRRGLSNQPQHF.

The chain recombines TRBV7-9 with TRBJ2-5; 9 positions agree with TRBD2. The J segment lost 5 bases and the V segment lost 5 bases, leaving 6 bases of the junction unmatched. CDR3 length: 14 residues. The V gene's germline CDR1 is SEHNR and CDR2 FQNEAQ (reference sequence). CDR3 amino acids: CASSEAGGGETQYF. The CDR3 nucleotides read TGTGCCAGCAGCGAAGCGGGAGGTGGTGAGACCCAGTACTTC.

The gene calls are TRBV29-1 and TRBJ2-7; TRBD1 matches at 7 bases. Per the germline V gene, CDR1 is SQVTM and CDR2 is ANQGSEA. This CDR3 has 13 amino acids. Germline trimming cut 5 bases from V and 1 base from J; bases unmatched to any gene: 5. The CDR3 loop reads CSVTGVKSYEQYF. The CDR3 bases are TGCAGCGTTACAGGGGTTAAGTCCTACGAGCAGTACTTC.

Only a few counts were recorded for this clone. CDR3 in amino acids: CASSLRDRANNSPLHF. The DNA of the CDR3 is TGTGCCAGCAGCTTAAGGGACAGGGCCAATAATTCACCCCTCCACTTT. The genes are TRBV7-6 and TRBJ1-6; 9 bases align to TRBD1. This CDR3 has 16 residues. J was trimmed by 5 bases and V by 2 bases; bases with no gene match: 4. The germline gives CDR1 SGHVS, CDR2 FNYEAQ.

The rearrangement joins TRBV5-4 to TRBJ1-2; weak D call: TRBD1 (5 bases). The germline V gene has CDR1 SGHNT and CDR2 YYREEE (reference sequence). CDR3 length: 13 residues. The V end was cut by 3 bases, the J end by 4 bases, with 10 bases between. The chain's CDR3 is CASSSDRLYGYTF. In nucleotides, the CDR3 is TGTGCCAGCAGCTCCGACAGACTCTATGGCTACACCTTC.

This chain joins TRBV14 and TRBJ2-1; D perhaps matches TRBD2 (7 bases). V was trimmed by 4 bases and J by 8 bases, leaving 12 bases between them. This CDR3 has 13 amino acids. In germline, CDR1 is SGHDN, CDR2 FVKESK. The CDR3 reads CASSLQGRDEQFF. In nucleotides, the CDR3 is TGTGCCAGCAGCCTTCAGGGGAGGGATGAGCAGTTCTTC. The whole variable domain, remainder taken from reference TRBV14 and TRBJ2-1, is EAGVTQFPSHSVIEKGQTVTLRCDPISGHDNLYWYRRVMGKEIKFLLHFVKESKQDESGMPNNRFLAERTGGTYSTLKVQPAELEDSGVYFCASSLQGRDEQFFGPGTRLTVL.

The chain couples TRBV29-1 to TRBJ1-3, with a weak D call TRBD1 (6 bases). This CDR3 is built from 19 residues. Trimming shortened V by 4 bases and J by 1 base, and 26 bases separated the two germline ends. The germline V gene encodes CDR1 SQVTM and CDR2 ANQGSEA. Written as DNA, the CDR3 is TGCAGCGTTGTCTTGGCGCCAGGGGACAAAGACAGGTCTGGAAACACCATATATTTT. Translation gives CSVVLAPGDKDRSGNTIYF.

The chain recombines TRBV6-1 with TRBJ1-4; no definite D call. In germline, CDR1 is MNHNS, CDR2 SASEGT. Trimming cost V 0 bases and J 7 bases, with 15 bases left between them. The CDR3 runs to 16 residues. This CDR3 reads CASSEAALAGAEKLFF. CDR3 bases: TGTGCCAGCAGTGAAGCGGCTCTAGCCGGCGCTGAAAAACTGTTTTTT.

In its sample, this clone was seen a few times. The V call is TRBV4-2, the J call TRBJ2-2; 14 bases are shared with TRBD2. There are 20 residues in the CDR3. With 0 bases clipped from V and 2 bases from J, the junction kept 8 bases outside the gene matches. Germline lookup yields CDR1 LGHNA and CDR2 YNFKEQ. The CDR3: CASSQEIGLAGGLNTGELFF. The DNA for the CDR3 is TGTGCCAGCAGCCAAGAGATCGGACTAGCGGGGGGCCTTAACACCGGGGAGCTGTTTTTT.

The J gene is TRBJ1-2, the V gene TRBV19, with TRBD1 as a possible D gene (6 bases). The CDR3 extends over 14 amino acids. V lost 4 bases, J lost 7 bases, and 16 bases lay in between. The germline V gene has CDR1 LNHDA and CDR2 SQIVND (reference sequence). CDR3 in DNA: TGTGCCAGTAGTACCTTAGCCGGGACAACTGGCTACACCTTC. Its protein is CASSTLAGTTGYTF.